This T cell receptor (beta chain) was retrieved from a study of cytomegalovirus exposure and HLA in healthy donors (dated by TCRdb to the late 2010s). In the study overall: In an earlier analysis of approximately 500 of the donors, 250 to 350 Gb of sequence data and approximately 100 million unique TCR beta sequences from approximately 180 million T cells were reported. To predict cytomegalovirus infection status, the study brought together high-throughput TCR immunosequencing, statistical association of individual TCRs with disease status, and machine learning. HLA typing covered class I and class II loci at four-digit resolution. The genetic ancestry cluster associated with self-reported Caucasian donors included around 76% of the roughly 400 genotyped donors. An earlier analysis of 587 of the donors applied high-throughput TCR beta sequencing to assess whether each TCR beta V gene segment acted as functional or pseudogenic. The study used immunosequencing to profile the T cell repertoires of 666 subjects and linked those repertoires to cytomegalovirus serostatus. An early release that covered 640 HLA-typed donors contained about 300 gigabases of sequencing data and about 84 million unique TCR sequences. Because of strong linkage in the cohort, roughly five DR-DQ haplotypes were treated as single units for association and clustering. In a later genetic analysis, genome-wide SNP genotypes for about 65% of the 666 donors were used, and that subset was treated as a discovery cohort. In addition to the first cohort of roughly 670 subjects, a separate validation cohort of about 120 different subjects was used. On average, over 200,000 unique TCR beta nucleotide sequences were sequenced per donor among about 400 genotyped donors of the cohort, with around 19% of those sequences being non-productive. A later analysis re-examined previously published TCR beta repertoires from roughly 720 donors and added high-resolution HLA genotyping to investigate patterns of TCR occurrence. The aim of the study was to test whether cataloging public T cell receptors could identify signatures of past pathogen exposure. Rather than using new phenotypic data, the later analysis identified candidate immune exposures from TCR beta sequences and from how often those sequences occurred across donors. Every discovery cohort repertoire had been produced on one sequencing platform. Donor age, sex, ethnicity and CMV serostatus were compiled alongside the repertoire data. Typing coverage differed by locus: A, B, C, DRB1 and DQB1 were typed in about 629-640 donors, DQA1 in about 500, DPA1 in some 600, and DPB1 in 450 to 480. The research as a whole found: According to a later analysis, parvovirus B19, influenza, CMV and Epstein-Barr virus appeared linked to several top co-occurrence clusters. Because HLA typing was unavailable for some donors at each locus, only the typed subset was used in association tests. Most TCR sequences were observed very rarely across donors, whereas some public TCRs were present in many individuals. The authors suggested that the approach could potentially be extended to other disease states and immunological phenotypes. According to a later genetic analysis, donors in an Asian-associated ancestry cluster had fewer N-insertions in productive TCRs than the approximately 650-donor mean. A later analysis associated roughly 17,000 TCR beta sequences with specific HLA alleles at a false discovery rate of 0.05. Some IMGT-functional V segments, including TRBV6-2 and TRBV6-3, could not be told apart with the 87-base-pair reads, so those segments were excluded. In vitro tests confirmed that a few of the cytomegalovirus-associated TCR beta chains recognize cytomegalovirus antigens. Compared with equally common non-associated chains, HLA-associated TCR beta chains in a later analysis were more clonally expanded and had lower generation probabilities. Roughly uniform sequencing depth across donors was assumed in presence/absence analyses, although this assumption may not hold. Correlated functional status among segregating V segments might be attributable to linkage disequilibrium, but an unknown experimental factor could not be ruled out. The classifier was reported to diagnose cytomegalovirus status with high specificity and sensitivity in both the original cohort and the validation cohort. The sequencing pipeline was judged likely to have produced a cluster of highly shared sequence variants as a technical artifact. In a later analysis, most CMV-associated TCR beta chains were found to appear HLA-restricted, with HLA associations seemingly driven largely by CMV exposure. Strong co-occurrence of HLA alleles, especially DR and DQ, made assigning TCR associations to individual alleles difficult. A further reported finding was that TCR beta sequences accurately predicted the HLA-A and HLA-B alleles for most subjects in the first cohort. Because counts were too low, about 15 rarely observed V segments, including chromosome 9 orphons, were left out of the earlier analysis of 500 to 750 of the donors. In this cohort, only TCR beta chains were sequenced, and detectable features were limited by the absence of alpha or paired-chain data. The study gave a list of about 150 TCR beta chains associated with cytomegalovirus. Broadly in line with IMGT annotations, most TCR beta V segments showed up in productive rearrangements about 87% or about 30% of the time in an earlier analysis of roughly 590 of the donors. According to a later analysis, TCR association rates differed among HLA loci, with DRB1 alleles showing the most associated TCRs and HLA-C alleles showing the fewest. For the cohort, immune exposure information was limited to CMV serostatus. A later genetic analysis associated a missense DCLRE1C variant with V-gene and J-gene trimming of TCR beta chains, and an independent cohort replicated the association.

Of note for this clone: This clone's antigen is unknown. Nothing much larger sits one base from this clone, and base qualities are not available.

The cohort consisted of more than 650 healthy bone marrow donors. All cohort members were sampled while nominally healthy, although unrecorded immune exposures were likely present. The donor tested CMV seronegative and was one of the 352 seronegative cohort members. Every donor gave a peripheral blood sample, and the peripheral blood mononuclear cells from that sample were used for TCR beta sequencing. Genomic DNA extraction from the blood cell samples was performed with the Qiagen DNeasy Blood Extraction Kit. Libraries were constructed by the immunoSEQ multiplex PCR assay. A mixture of 60 forward primers for TCR Vbeta segments and 13 reverse primers for TCR Jbeta segments was used in the multiplex PCR. The CDR3 region of rearranged TCR beta genes was amplified from genomic DNA with a multiplex PCR assay. The Illumina HiSeq System was used to sequence the amplified TCR beta libraries as 87-base-pair reads. The paper's processing steps were these. Across the roughly 600 repertoires, a later analysis counted tens of millions of unique TCR beta chains, roughly 11 million of which were shared by at least two donors. Raw reads were error-corrected and collapsed into unique sequences by a nearest-neighbor algorithm in which closely related sequences were merged to remove PCR and sequencing errors. Alignment of CDR3 sequences to IMGT reference sequences was used to assign V, D and J gene segments. For a sequence to be retained, at least a six-nucleotide match to both a V gene segment and a J gene segment was required. A rearrangement counted as productive if the CDR3 had no stop codons and remained in frame with V and J, and every other rearrangement counted as non-productive. Following IMGT convention, CDR3 was defined as the stretch from the second conserved V-encoded cysteine to the conserved J-encoded phenylalanine. Sequences without an unambiguous match to a single V gene segment were excluded from the earlier analysis of about 600 of the donors. An earlier analysis of about 590 of the donors classified V segments as functional when productive rearrangements were above 56.7% and as segregating when the standard deviation between donors was above 5%. To diagnose cytomegalovirus status from the catalog of TCR beta chain sequences, a statistical classification framework was built. V and J gene assignment, in a later analysis, came from comparing TCR nucleotide sequences with IMGT/GENE-DB human TR gene sequences. Using the TCRdist pipeline, a later analysis assigned CDR3 sequences along with most-parsimonious VDJ recombination scenarios. In a later analysis, each TCR beta chain was defined by its CDR3 amino acid sequence together with its V-gene family, and reads lacking a unique V-gene family were excluded. A later analysis removed 450 to 600 highly shared, low-generation-probability nucleotide sequences to deal with suspected cross-contamination and a sequencing artifact. In a later analysis, a clonal expansion index for each public chain was calculated from normalized within-repertoire ranks of inferred template counts. In a later analysis, generation probabilities were computed with a VDJ recombination model fitted to out-of-frame rearrangements, and the resulting probabilities were checked against IGoR. Hypergeometric tests were used in a later analysis to score TCR-TCR, TCR-HLA and TCR-CMV co-occurrence, with a repertoire-size bias correction applied to the TCR pairs. False discovery rates were estimated in a later analysis by permuting HLA or CMV assignments 20 times. In a later analysis, co-occurring TCRs were grouped using DBSCAN, with TCRdist sequence similarity added in when clustering inside HLA-allele-positive subsets. Repertoires with fewer than 30,000 or more than 120,000 public chains, plus five repertoires with anomalous nucleotide sharing, were excluded from co-occurrence clustering. In its TCRdb copy, this immuneACCESS table keeps in-frame sequences only and misses some clones. Where compared with another copy, unresolved V genes explain less than half of these, and the others have no known cause. The V and J calls and the clone size are those of that table, but D and trimming were determined from the DNA. The sample includes about 200,000 clones, with roughly 80% observed a single time. The ten largest clones take up about 3.1% of the sample.

Spanning cysteine to phenylalanine, the CDR3 consists of 16 amino acids. Only the CDR3 portion is preserved as DNA: 48 bases, with reading frame beginning at the first base. Compared with germline, V lacks 5 bases and J lacks 3 bases; bases without a gene match: 8. Taken from the germline V gene, the CDR1 and CDR2 loops are ENHRY and SYGVKD. Sample: PBMCs. Here the chain combines TRBV10-3 and TRBJ1-1, with 11 junctional bases fitting TRBD1. The receptor was derived from a man younger than 45 in good health and CMV-seronegative. The nucleotide sequence reads TGTGCCATCAGTTCGGACAGGGGGCCTTCTTACACTGAAGCTTTCTTT. Its amino acids are CAISSDRGPSYTEAFF.